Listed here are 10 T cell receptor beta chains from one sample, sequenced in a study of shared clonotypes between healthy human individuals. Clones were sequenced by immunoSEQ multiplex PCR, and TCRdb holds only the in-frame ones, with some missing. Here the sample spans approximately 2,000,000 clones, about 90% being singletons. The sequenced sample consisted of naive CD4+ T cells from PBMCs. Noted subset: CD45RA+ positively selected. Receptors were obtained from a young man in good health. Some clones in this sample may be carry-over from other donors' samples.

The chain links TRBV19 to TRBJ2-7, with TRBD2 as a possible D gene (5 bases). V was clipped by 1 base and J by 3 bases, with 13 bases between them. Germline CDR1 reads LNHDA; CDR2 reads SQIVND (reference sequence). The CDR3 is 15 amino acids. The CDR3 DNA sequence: TGTGCCAGTAGTATAGCGGGGAGATTGATCTACGAGCAGTACTTC. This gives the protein CASSIAGRLIYEQYF.

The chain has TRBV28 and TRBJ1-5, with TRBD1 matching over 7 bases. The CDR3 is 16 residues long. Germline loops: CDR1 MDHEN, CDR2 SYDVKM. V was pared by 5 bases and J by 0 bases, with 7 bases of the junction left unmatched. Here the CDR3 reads CASSQTGRDSNQPQHF. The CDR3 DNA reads TGTGCCAGCAGTCAGACAGGGAGGGATAGCAATCAGCCCCAGCATTTT. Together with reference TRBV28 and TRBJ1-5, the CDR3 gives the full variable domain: DVKVTQSSRYLVKRTGEKVFLECVQDMDHENMFWYRQDPGLGLRLIYFSYDVKMKEKGDIPEGYSVSREKKERFSLILESASTNQTSMYLCASSQTGRDSNQPQHFGDGTRLSIL.

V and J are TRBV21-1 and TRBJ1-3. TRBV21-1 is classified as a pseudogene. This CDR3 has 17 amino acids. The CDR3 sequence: CASSKGGRILSGNTIYF. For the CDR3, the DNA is TGTGCCAGCAGCAAGGGGGGGCGGATACTCTCTGGAAACACCATATATTTT.

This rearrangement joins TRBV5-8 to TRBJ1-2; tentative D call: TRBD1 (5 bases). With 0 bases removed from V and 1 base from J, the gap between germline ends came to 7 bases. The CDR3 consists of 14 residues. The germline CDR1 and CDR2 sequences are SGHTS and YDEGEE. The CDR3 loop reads CASSLDRFNYGYTF. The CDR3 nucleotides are TGTGCCAGCAGCTTGGACAGGTTTAACTATGGCTACACCTTC.

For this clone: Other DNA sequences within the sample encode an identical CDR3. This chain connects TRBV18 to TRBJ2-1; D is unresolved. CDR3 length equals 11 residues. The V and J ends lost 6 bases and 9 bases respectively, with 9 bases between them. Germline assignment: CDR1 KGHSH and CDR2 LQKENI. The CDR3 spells CASSPSGEQFF. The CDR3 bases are TGTGCCAGCTCCCCGTCGGGTGAGCAGTTCTTC.

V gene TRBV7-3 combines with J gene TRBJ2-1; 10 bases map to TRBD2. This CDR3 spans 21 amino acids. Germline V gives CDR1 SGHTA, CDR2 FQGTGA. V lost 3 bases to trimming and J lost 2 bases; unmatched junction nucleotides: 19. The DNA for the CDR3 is TGTGCCAGCAGCTTGCTAGGACAGGCCTGGGCTAGCGGGAGTACCTACAATGAGCAGTTCTTC. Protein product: CASSLLGQAWASGSTYNEQFF.

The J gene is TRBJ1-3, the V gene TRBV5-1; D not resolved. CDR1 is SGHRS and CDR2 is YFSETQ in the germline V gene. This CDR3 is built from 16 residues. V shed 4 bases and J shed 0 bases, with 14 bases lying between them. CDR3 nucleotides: TGCGCCAGCAGCCTGCTAGACACAAACTCTGGAAACACCATATATTTT. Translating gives CASSLLDTNSGNTIYF.

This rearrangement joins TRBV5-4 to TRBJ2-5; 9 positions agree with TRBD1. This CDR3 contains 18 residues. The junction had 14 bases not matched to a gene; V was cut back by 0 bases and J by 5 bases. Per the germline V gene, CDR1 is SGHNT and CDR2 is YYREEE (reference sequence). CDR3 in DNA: TGTGCCAGCAGCTTGGGCCATGCGGGGACAGGGAGTATGGAGACCCAGTACTTC. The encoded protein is CASSLGHAGTGSMETQYF. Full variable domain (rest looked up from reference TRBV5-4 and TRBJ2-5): ETGVTQSPTHLIKTRGQQVTLRCSSQSGHNTVSWYQQALGQGPQFIFQYYREEENGRGNFPPRFSGLQFPNYSSELNVNALELDDSALYLCASSLGHAGTGSMETQYFGPGTRLLVL.

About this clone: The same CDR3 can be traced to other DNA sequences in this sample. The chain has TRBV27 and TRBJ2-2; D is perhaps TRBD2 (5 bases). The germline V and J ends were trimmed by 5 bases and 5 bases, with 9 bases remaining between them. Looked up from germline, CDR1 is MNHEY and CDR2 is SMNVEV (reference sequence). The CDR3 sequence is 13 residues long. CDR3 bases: TGTGCCAGCAGTCTCCGGAGGACCGGGGAGCTGTTTTTT. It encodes CASSLRRTGELFF.

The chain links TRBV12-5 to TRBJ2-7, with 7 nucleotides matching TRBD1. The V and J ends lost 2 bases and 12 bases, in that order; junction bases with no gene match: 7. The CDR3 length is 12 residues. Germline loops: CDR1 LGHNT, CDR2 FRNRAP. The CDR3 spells CASGLLGGTVYF. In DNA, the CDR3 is TGTGCTAGTGGTTTGCTAGGTGGGACAGTGTACTTC.